This TCR beta chain was recorded in a study of blood T cell repertoires in COVID-19. How the authors handled the data: Nucleated cell number was recorded as an estimate derived from reference gene primer amplification. Libraries were prepared by immunoSEQ multiplex PCR; TCRdb keeps only in-frame clonotypes and omits some of them. V and J calls and clone size are copied from that table; D and trimming were computed from the DNA. The sample lists around 160,000 clones, 81% occurring once. The CDR3 is 14 amino acids. The germline CDR1 and CDR2 sequences are SNHLY and FYNNEI. V shed 1 base, J shed 4 bases, and the junction held 3 bases outside the gene matches.

The V and J genes are TRBV2 and TRBJ2-5; TRBD2 agrees at 7 bases. Material for sequencing was peripheral blood. The receptor comes from a human donor with acute or convalescent COVID-19. The donor label of this sample is uncertain. The CDR3 here is CASSEVPGGETQYF. For the CDR3, the DNA is TGTGCCAGCAGTGAAGTCCCGGGGGGAGAGACCCAGTACTTC. Based on the CDR3 plus reference TRBV2 and TRBJ2-5, the full variable domain is EPEVTQTPSHQVTQMGQEVILRCVPISNHLYFYWYRQILGQKVEFLVSFYNNEISEKSEIFDDQFSVERPDGSNFTLKIRSTKLEDSAMYFCASSEVPGGETQYFGPGTRLLVL.